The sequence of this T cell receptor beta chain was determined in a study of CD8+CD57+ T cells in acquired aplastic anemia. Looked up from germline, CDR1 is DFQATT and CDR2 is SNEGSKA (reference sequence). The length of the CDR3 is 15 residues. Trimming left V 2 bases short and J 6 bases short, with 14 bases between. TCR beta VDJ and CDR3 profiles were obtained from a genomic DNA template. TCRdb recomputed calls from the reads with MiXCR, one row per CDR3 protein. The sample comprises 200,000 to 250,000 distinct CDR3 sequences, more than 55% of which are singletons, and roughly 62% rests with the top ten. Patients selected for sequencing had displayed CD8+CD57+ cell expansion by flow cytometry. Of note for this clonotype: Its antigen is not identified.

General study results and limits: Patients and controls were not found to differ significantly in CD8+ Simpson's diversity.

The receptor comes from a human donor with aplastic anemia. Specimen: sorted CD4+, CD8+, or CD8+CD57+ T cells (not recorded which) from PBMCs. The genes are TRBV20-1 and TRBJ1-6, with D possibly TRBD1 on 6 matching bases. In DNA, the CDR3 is TGCAGTGCTAGACCGGGCCGGGGGCCTAATTCACCCCTCCACTTT. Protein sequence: CSARPGRGPNSPLHF.